This T cell receptor (beta chain) was recorded in a study of Ad26.COV2.S vaccination and SARS-CoV-2 variants. Broader study findings: Spike-specific TCR breadth in vaccine recipients exceeded that seen in placebo recipients. TCR breadth and depth analyses may have underestimated total T cell responses.

The data were produced by immunoSEQ multiplex PCR, yet TCRdb's version contains in-frame clones alone and is incomplete. Here the sample spans about 350,000 clones, about nine tenths being singletons. Concerning this clone: Its antigen remains unknown.

Treatment here: 15 to 20 received Ad26.COV2.S at low or high dose, single or two shots; several received placebo; per-sample allocation not given. On day 63 after the first injection, vaccine and placebo recipients gave samples. The germline CDR1 and CDR2 sequences are KGHSH and LQKENI. The CDR3 covers 13 residues. V lost 5 bases to trimming and J lost 7 bases; unmatched junction nucleotides: 4. V and J are TRBV18 and TRBJ1-2, with TRBD1 matching over 10 bases. Sample: peripheral blood, taken in a trial of Ad26.COV2.S vaccine versus placebo. The TCR comes from a person between 18 and 59 years old who received the Ad26.COV2.S COVID-19 vaccine or a placebo. The CDR3 loop is CASSSGQGTGYTF. The CDR3 region has the DNA TGTGCCAGCTCATCGGGACAGGGGACTGGCTACACCTTC.